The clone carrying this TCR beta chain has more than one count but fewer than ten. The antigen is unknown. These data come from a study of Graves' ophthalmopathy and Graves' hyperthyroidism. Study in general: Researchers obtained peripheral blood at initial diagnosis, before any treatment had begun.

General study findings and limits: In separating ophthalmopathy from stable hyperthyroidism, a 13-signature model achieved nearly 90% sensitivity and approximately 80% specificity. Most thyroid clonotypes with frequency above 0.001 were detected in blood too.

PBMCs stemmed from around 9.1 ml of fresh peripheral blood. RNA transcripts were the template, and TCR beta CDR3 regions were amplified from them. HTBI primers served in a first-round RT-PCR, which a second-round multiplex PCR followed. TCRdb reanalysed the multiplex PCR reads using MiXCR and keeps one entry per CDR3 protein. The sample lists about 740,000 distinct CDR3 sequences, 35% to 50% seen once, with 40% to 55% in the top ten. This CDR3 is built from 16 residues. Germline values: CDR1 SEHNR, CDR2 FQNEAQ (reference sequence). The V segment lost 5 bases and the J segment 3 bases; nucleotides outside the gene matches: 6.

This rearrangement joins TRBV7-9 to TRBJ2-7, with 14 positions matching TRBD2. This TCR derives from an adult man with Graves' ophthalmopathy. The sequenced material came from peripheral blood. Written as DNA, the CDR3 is TGTGCCAGCAGCCGTCCCGGGACTAGCGGGAGCTACGAGCAGTACTTC. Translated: CASSRPGTSGSYEQYF.